Described below is a single T cell receptor beta chain sequence and its context. Its antigen is still unknown. The data belong to a study of Tregs in tolerant kidney transplant recipients. Study-level findings and limits: Biological reproducibility was not directly addressed, but technical replication error appeared minimal. Nucleotide sequences could not be compared across some patients' samples due to primer changes.

Trimming removed 5 bases from V and 7 bases from J; junction bases left unmatched: 5. Germline V lookup: CDR1 SGHRS, CDR2 YFSETQ. This CDR3 has 15 amino acids. Unstimulated Tregs (CD4+CD25+CD127-) and CD4+CD25- non-Tregs were sorted from PBMCs. Only in-frame clones appear in the TCRdb table, and some are missing; sequencing was by immunoSEQ multiplex PCR. Of roughly 99,000 clones in the sample, over 85% were seen once. The chain employs TRBV5-1 and TRBJ1-6, with 11 positions matching TRBD1. This TCR was sampled from a human donor who received a combined kidney and bone marrow transplant. The sequences come from CD4+ T cells from blood, collected before the transplant. Here the CDR3 reads CASSYGQGANSPLHF. In DNA form, the CDR3 reads TGCGCCAGCAGTTACGGACAGGGGGCGAATTCACCCCTCCACTTT. Full variable domain (rest looked up from reference TRBV5-1 and TRBJ1-6): KAGVTQTPRYLIKTRGQQVTLSCSPISGHRSVSWYQQTPGQGLQFLFEYFSETQRNKGNFPGRFSGRQFSNSRSEMNVSTLELGDSALYLCASSYGQGANSPLHFGNGTRLTVT.